This TCR beta chain was obtained from a study of PD-1 blockade in classical Hodgkin lymphoma (dated by TCRdb to 2019 to 2021). With respect to the entire study: Nivolumab dosing was 3 mg/kg intravenously every 2 weeks, continuing until either disease progression or unacceptable toxicity. To define a peripheral blood immune signature of response to PD-1 blockade in classical Hodgkin lymphoma, the study combined TCR beta sequencing with CyTOF. Paper-wide results and their limitations: Baseline TCR diversity was reported to be lower in newly diagnosed patients than in healthy donors and to be lower still in relapsed/refractory patients. Baseline diversity similar to that of newly diagnosed patients was observed in trial patients achieving complete response, whereas significantly lower diversity was observed in partial responders and progressors. The study was limited to a single clinical trial cohort, and causes of repertoire differences, possibly disease activity or prior therapy, remained undefined. Patients starting nivolumab less than 1 year after ASCT had lower diversity and were excluded from later analyses to avoid confounding by immune reconstitution. A significant rise by C4D1 was seen in CD4+ but not CD8+ TCR diversity (p=0.0027 vs p=0.16), with the rise being most apparent in complete responders (p=0.02).

The germline V gene (reference sequence) provides CDR1 GTSNPN and CDR2 SVGIG. V loses 2 bases, J loses 2 bases, and the germline ends lie 6 bases apart. The CDR3 contains 12 residues, cysteine and phenylalanine counted. The only DNA kept is the CDR3, 36 bases in frame from the first base. According to the study, the label for this sample's time point signals: cycle 4 day 1 (C4D1), after more than five weeks of nivolumab. Relapse after autologous stem cell transplantation had occurred in all trial patients, and cohorts A, B and C were distinguished by prior brentuximab vedotin exposure. The trial cohort was composed of 55 to 65 patients with relapsed/refractory classical Hodgkin lymphoma, for whom complete response, partial response or progressive disease was recorded as best overall response. Single-agent nivolumab was administered to trial patients in the multi-cohort phase II CheckMate 205 trial. An independent review committee assessed best overall response by applying the 2007 International Working Group response criteria. Trial PBMCs were obtained immediately prior to nivolumab initiation (C1D1) and on therapy at cycle 2 day 1 and cycle 4 day 1. After peripheral blood was drawn into 8 mL Vacutainer Cell Preparation Tubes, PBMCs were isolated by centrifugation and then cryopreserved.

Genomic DNA was isolated using the Qiagen DNeasy kit from unsorted PBMCs as well as from negatively selected CD4+ and CD8+ fractions. Using primers that anneal to V and J segments, immunoSEQ multiplex PCR amplified the TCR beta CDR3 regions. A synthetic immune receptor repertoire was used to minimize amplification bias, and any residual bias was removed computationally once sequencing was done. As for how the authors treated the data: Custom Python scripts were used to quantify repertoire diversity as the Shannon entropy index. Unsorted, CD4+ and CD8+ repertoires were analyzed separately, except in combined analyses where CD4+ and CD8+ sequences were merged in silico. A clone was considered expanded if an increase in frequency of at least 2-fold after treatment relative to C1D1 was found, and a pseudocount of 0.5 was applied to clones undetected at baseline. Clones with 0 or 1 copy at C1D1 were defined as singleton clones, while clones with 2 or more copies were defined as non-singleton clones. Clones expanded in unsorted samples were assigned a CD4+, CD8+ or unknown annotation through matching of protein sequences in sorted samples from the same patient. Wilcoxon tests on paired samples were used to test changes in diversity from C1D1 to C4D1. TCRdb limited this immuneACCESS table to in-frame rearrangements with V and J called. A share of clones is missing; checked studies link under half to unresolved V genes, and the rest is unexplained. V, J and clone size are taken as reported in that table, and D and trimming were inferred from the DNA itself. The sample table contains 80,000 to 95,000 clones; only one count was recorded for about 83% of them. The ten largest clonotypes hold more than 15% of the sample.

Details on this clone: What antigen it recognizes has not been identified. Base-call qualities are not available, and no considerably larger clone is one nucleotide away.

The sample in question was peripheral blood mononuclear cells (PBMCs), obtained before the fourth cycle of nivolumab. The TCR comes from a human donor with classical Hodgkin lymphoma. The V gene is TRBV30 and the J gene is TRBJ1-2, with the identity of the D gene unclear. The CDR3 reads CAWSYPNYGYTF. The DNA is TGTGCCTGGAGTTATCCGAACTATGGCTACACCTTC.